This T cell receptor beta chain was retrieved from a study of shared clonotypes between healthy human individuals. General study findings and limits: On the whole, naive subsets had larger estimated richness than memory subsets had. The small donor group covered limited genetic and exposure diversity.

This clone was observed once. Its antigen is still unknown. Data came from immunoSEQ multiplex PCR; TCRdb stores just in-frame clones and leaves some out. The sample includes a few hundred thousand clones, 87% of them seen just once. Trimming took 7 bases from V and 5 from J, leaving 12 bases between them. The germline V gene encodes CDR1 SNHLY and CDR2 FYNNEI. This CDR3 spans 12 amino acids. The rearrangement links TRBV2 to TRBJ2-7; D possibly uses TRBD1 or TRBD2 (5 bases each). Specimen: memory CD8+ T cells sorted from blood. Described subset: CD45RO+ cells pooled with CCR7-negative TemRA cells. This TCR was sampled from a young man in good health. The CDR3 DNA follows: TGTGCCAGCATGGGTCGAGGGGACGAGCAGTACTTC. Translating it yields CASMGRGDEQYF.